The 23 T cell receptor beta chains listed next were all sequenced from one sample in a study of cytomegalovirus exposure and HLA in healthy donors. The PCR contained 60 Vbeta and 13 Jbeta primers. Sequencing used immunoSEQ multiplex PCR; TCRdb keeps in-frame clones, though not all of them. The sample includes some 140,000 clones, 70% to 80% of them seen just once. The sequenced sample was PBMCs. Receptors originate from a man under 40 in good health and CMV-seronegative.

The V gene is TRBV29-1, the J gene TRBJ2-1; TRBD2 matches 11 bases. Trimming cost V 7 bases and J 7 bases; bases outside gene matches: 9. The CDR3 covers 14 residues. The germline CDR1 and CDR2 sequences are SQVTM and ANQGSEA. The CDR3: CSARLAGRSNEQFF. In DNA, the CDR3 is TGCAGCGCCCGACTAGCGGGAAGATCGAATGAGCAGTTCTTC.

J is TRBJ2-3 and V is TRBV29-1, with a possible D match to TRBD2 (6 bases). Germline V CDR1 and CDR2: SQVTM, ANQGSEA. The V gene lost 0 bases and the J gene lost 3 bases, with 13 bases spanning the gap. The CDR3 runs 15 residues. The CDR3 DNA is TGCAGCGTTGAAGATGGGAAAGGAGGGACAGATACGCAGTATTTT. This gives the protein CSVEDGKGGTDTQYF.

The chain links TRBV7-9 to TRBJ2-1, with a tentative D call TRBD2 (6 bases). Trimming stripped 1 base from V and 9 bases from J, with 7 bases between. Germline V CDR1 and CDR2: SEHNR, FQNEAQ (reference sequence). The CDR3 is made up of 12 amino acids. Here the CDR3 reads CASSLGTTEQFF. As DNA, the CDR3 is TGTGCCAGCAGCTTAGGGACTACTGAGCAGTTCTTC.

This clone was found a few times. J is TRBJ1-6 and V is TRBV6-1; D possibly corresponds to TRBD1 (6 bases). Germline V lookup: CDR1 MNHNS, CDR2 SASEGT. This CDR3 spans 15 amino acids. The V end was cut by 3 bases, the J end by 7 bases, with 13 bases between. CDR3 sequence: CASSDRQGMNSPLHF. CDR3 DNA: TGTGCCAGCAGTGATAGGCAGGGGATGAATTCACCCCTCCACTTT.

This clone was seen a few times. The rearrangement links TRBV7-2 to TRBJ2-7; the D is unclear. Trimming took 5 bases from V and 2 from J, leaving 7 bases between them. The CDR3 spans 12 residues. Germline V gene sequence: CDR1 SGHTA, CDR2 FQGNSA. DNA of the CDR3: TGTGCCAGCAGCCCTGGCACCTACGAGCAGTACTTC. Translation: CASSPGTYEQYF.

The chain links TRBV19 to TRBJ1-1; D perhaps matches TRBD1 (6 bases). Trimming shortened V by 0 bases and J by 6 bases, and 17 bases separated the two germline ends. CDR1 LNHDA and CDR2 SQIVND come from the germline V gene (reference sequence). The CDR3 has 16 amino acids. The CDR3 nucleotides are TGTGCCAGTAGTATAGATCTATCAGGGGATGACCCTGAAGCTTTCTTT. Protein sequence: CASSIDLSGDDPEAFF. The entire variable domain, with the rest obtained from reference TRBV19 and TRBJ1-1, is as follows: DGGITQSPKYLFRKEGQNVTLSCEQNLNHDAMYWYRQDPGQGLRLIYYSQIVNDFQKGDIAEGYSVSREKKESFPLTVTSAQKNPTAFYLCASSIDLSGDDPEAFFGQGTRLTVV.

This clone was counted a few times. The chain has TRBV11-2 and TRBJ1-5; 9 bases agree with TRBD1. The J segment lost 6 bases and the V segment lost 5 bases, leaving 11 bases of the junction unmatched. The CDR3 consists of 16 residues. The germline CDR1 and CDR2 sequences are SGHAT and FQNNGV. CDR3 nucleotides: TGTGCCAGCAGCGACACAACAGGGGGCCTAGGTCAGCCCCAGCATTTT. Its protein product is CASSDTTGGLGQPQHF.

This clone was detected a few times. The chain uses TRBV7-9 and TRBJ1-2, with TRBD1 matching 11 bases. CDR1 is SEHNR and CDR2 is FQNEAQ in the germline V gene (reference sequence). This CDR3 region has 16 residues. V dropped 5 bases and J dropped 5; count of bases not matched to a gene: 10. CDR3 nucleotides: TGTGCCAGCAGCGTCTACCAAGGGACAGGGGGGTATGGCTACACCTTC. As protein: CASSVYQGTGGYGYTF.

The CDR3 sequence is CSASSSNEQYF. The DNA for the CDR3 is TGCAGTGCTAGTTCGAGCAACGAGCAGTACTTC. The chain joins TRBV20-1 to TRBJ2-7; D not resolved. Trimming removed 3 bases at V and 5 bases at J, with 8 bases between. This CDR3 spans 11 amino acids. From germline, CDR1 is DFQATT and CDR2 SNEGSKA (reference sequence).

The V gene is TRBV5-4, the J gene TRBJ2-1, with D possibly TRBD1 on 6 matching bases. The CDR3 extends over 13 amino acids. With 6 bases removed from V and 8 bases from J, the gap between germline ends came to 15 bases. CDR1 SGHNT and CDR2 YYREEE come from the germline V gene (reference sequence). CDR3 nucleotides: TGTGCCAGCACCCTCCCAGGGGCAGATGAGCAGTTCTTC. Amino acid sequence: CASTLPGADEQFF.

A single count supports this clone. CDR3 coding DNA: TGCGCCAGCAGCAGCGGACAGGGGAGGTATGGCTACACCTTC. Its translation is CASSSGQGRYGYTF. This chain uses TRBV5-1 with TRBJ1-2, with 9 bases identical to TRBD1. The germline V gene has CDR1 SGHRS and CDR2 YFSETQ. CDR3 length: 14 residues. Trimming removed 4 bases from V and 5 bases from J; junction bases left unmatched: 6.

The chain combines TRBV5-6 with TRBJ1-3; D is possibly TRBD1 (6 bases). There are 14 residues in the CDR3. In germline, CDR1 is SGHDT, CDR2 YYEEEE. Trimming left V 2 bases short and J 4 bases short, with 10 bases between. This chain's CDR3 is CASSLQGWGNTIYF. The CDR3 DNA reads TGTGCCAGCAGCTTACAGGGTTGGGGAAACACCATATATTTT.

This chain's CDR3 is CASSFIFGGVTYEQYF. CDR3 nucleotides: TGTGCCAGCAGCTTCATTTTTGGAGGGGTAACCTACGAGCAGTACTTC. The J gene is TRBJ2-7, the V gene TRBV5-6; D might be TRBD2 (6 bases). The CDR3 contains 16 residues. Germline lookup yields CDR1 SGHDT and CDR2 YYEEEE. V lost 2 bases and J lost 2, with 17 bases in between. Supplemented by reference TRBV5-6 and TRBJ2-7, the full variable domain reads DAGVTQSPTHLIKTRGQQVTLRCSPKSGHDTVSWYQQALGQGPQFIFQYYEEEERQRGNFPDRFSGHQFPNYSSELNVNALLLGDSALYLCASSFIFGGVTYEQYFGPGTRLTVT.

The J gene is TRBJ2-1, the V gene TRBV7-2, with TRBD1 identical over 8 bases. The V segment lost 3 bases and the J segment 0 bases; nucleotides outside the gene matches: 4. Germline V CDR1 and CDR2: SGHTA, FQGNSA. The CDR3 consists of 16 residues. CDR3 region: CASSFDRGFSYNEQFF. DNA for the CDR3: TGTGCCAGCAGCTTCGACAGGGGCTTCTCCTACAATGAGCAGTTCTTC.

This sequence joins TRBV6-1 and TRBJ1-1; unclear D gene. The CDR3 consists of 13 residues. CDR1 MNHNS and CDR2 SASEGT come from the germline V gene. Trimming pared 2 bases from V and 5 bases from J, leaving 9 bases between. CDR3 bases: TGTGCCAGCAGTGAAAGCGACGCGACTGAAGCTTTCTTT. Translating it yields CASSESDATEAFF.

This clone was seen more than once but under ten times. The rearrangement links TRBV28 to TRBJ2-7, with 10 bases fitting TRBD1. Trimming removed 4 bases from V and 4 bases from J; junction bases left unmatched: 10. The CDR3 sequence is 16 residues long. Germline V CDR1 and CDR2: MDHEN, SYDVKM. CDR3 protein: CASSWPLTGGGYEQYF. CDR3 nucleotides: TGTGCCAGCAGTTGGCCCCTGACAGGGGGCGGGTACGAGCAGTACTTC.

This clone occurred a few times. V gene TRBV20-1 combines with J gene TRBJ1-1, with D uncertain. Germline-derived CDR1 and CDR2 are DFQATT and SNEGSKA (reference sequence). The V end lost 4 bases, the J end lost 0 bases, and 3 bases lay between the germline ends. The CDR3 sequence is 11 residues long. The CDR3 reads CSANMNTEAFF. The CDR3 DNA sequence: TGCAGTGCTAACATGAACACTGAAGCTTTCTTT.

CDR3: CASSLATSGGYNEQFF. The CDR3 nucleotides are TGTGCCAGCAGCTTAGCTACTAGCGGGGGTTACAATGAGCAGTTCTTC. V gene TRBV7-8 combines with J gene TRBJ2-1, with 11 bases aligning to TRBD2. CDR3 length: 16 amino acids. V was pared by 0 bases and J by 4 bases, with 2 bases of the junction left unmatched. Germline CDR1 and CDR2: SGHVS and FQNEAQ.

The chain combines TRBV6-1 with TRBJ1-1; D is perhaps TRBD1 (5 bases). Germline V gene lookup returns CDR1 MNHNS and CDR2 SASEGT. The CDR3 contains 14 residues. Between the trimmed V and J ends, which lost 7 bases and 1 base, there was a span of 13 bases. CDR3 amino acids: CASNWTPENTEAFF. CDR3 DNA: TGTGCCAGCAATTGGACACCCGAGAACACTGAAGCTTTCTTT.

This chain links TRBV6-6 with TRBJ2-1, with D perhaps TRBD2 (5 bases). Germline CDR1 MNHNY, CDR2 SVGAGI (reference sequence). CDR3 length: 16 residues. Trimming took 0 bases from V and 0 from J, leaving 9 bases between them. CDR3 DNA: TGTGCCAGCAGTTACTCGAGAGGGAACTCCTACAATGAGCAGTTCTTC. The encoded protein is CASSYSRGNSYNEQFF.

This chain connects TRBV15 to TRBJ2-7; TRBD1 might be the D (5 bases). CDR1 is LNHNV, CDR2 YYDKDF, per germline (reference sequence). CDR3 length equals 13 residues. V was cut by 0 bases and J by 4 bases, with 7 bases left in between. CDR3 sequence reads: CATSREQGYEQYF. The CDR3 DNA reads TGTGCCACCAGCAGAGAGCAGGGTTACGAGCAGTACTTC.

The chain uses TRBV15 and TRBJ2-1; tentative D call: TRBD2 (5 bases). Germline-derived CDR1 and CDR2 are LNHNV and YYDKDF (reference sequence). The CDR3 spans 16 residues. V dropped 1 base and J dropped 2 bases, with 12 bases sitting between them. CDR3 residues: CATSRVTSGPYNEQFF. CDR3 bases: TGTGCCACCAGCAGAGTAACCAGCGGCCCCTACAATGAGCAGTTCTTC.

This clone was detected only once. The chain combines TRBV29-1 with TRBJ2-1, with 7 nucleotides matching TRBD1. After removal of 6 bases from V and 9 bases from J, the junction contained 8 bases not matched to a gene. Germline loops: CDR1 SQVTM, CDR2 ANQGSEA. The CDR3 has 12 residues. As DNA, the CDR3 is TGCAGCGTGGCGACAGGGTCGAGTGAGCAGTTCTTC. This translates into CSVATGSSEQFF.